This T cell receptor beta chain was retrieved from a study of OX40 agonist ivuxolimab in advanced cancers. Study information: There were three patients with partial responses, one having hepatocellular carcinoma and two cutaneous melanoma. Broader study findings: CD4+ and CD8+ blood T cells expanded clonally by week 6 at 0.1 to 3.0 mg/kg. Partial responders at 0.1-3.0 mg/kg showed near-lowest clonal expansion. Expanded clones belonging to CD8+ T cells outnumbered, on average, those of CD4+.

Clones were sequenced by immunoSEQ multiplex PCR, and TCRdb holds only the in-frame ones, with some missing. The sample includes 50,000 to 65,000 clones, 88% of them seen just once. Concerning this clone itself: The antigen remains undetermined.

CDR1 is SNHLY and CDR2 is FYNNEI in the germline V gene. Trimming left V 0 bases short and J 8 bases short, with 11 bases between. The CDR3 is 15 amino acids. The clonotype originates from an adult with an advanced solid tumor such as melanoma, head and neck, liver or kidney cancer. This sequence joins TRBV2 and TRBJ1-6; tentative D call: TRBD1 (6 bases). The input for sequencing was CD4+ or CD8+ T cells sorted from blood, taken in a trial of the OX40 agonist ivuxolimab. CDR3 amino acids: CASSEAQGKDSPLHF. The CDR3 nucleotides are TGTGCCAGCAGTGAAGCGCAGGGGAAGGATTCACCCCTCCACTTT. Filled out from reference TRBV2 and TRBJ1-6, the complete variable domain reads EPEVTQTPSHQVTQMGQEVILRCVPISNHLYFYWYRQILGQKVEFLVSFYNNEISEKSEIFDDQFSVERPDGSNFTLKIRSTKLEDSAMYFCASSEAQGKDSPLHFGNGTRLTVT.